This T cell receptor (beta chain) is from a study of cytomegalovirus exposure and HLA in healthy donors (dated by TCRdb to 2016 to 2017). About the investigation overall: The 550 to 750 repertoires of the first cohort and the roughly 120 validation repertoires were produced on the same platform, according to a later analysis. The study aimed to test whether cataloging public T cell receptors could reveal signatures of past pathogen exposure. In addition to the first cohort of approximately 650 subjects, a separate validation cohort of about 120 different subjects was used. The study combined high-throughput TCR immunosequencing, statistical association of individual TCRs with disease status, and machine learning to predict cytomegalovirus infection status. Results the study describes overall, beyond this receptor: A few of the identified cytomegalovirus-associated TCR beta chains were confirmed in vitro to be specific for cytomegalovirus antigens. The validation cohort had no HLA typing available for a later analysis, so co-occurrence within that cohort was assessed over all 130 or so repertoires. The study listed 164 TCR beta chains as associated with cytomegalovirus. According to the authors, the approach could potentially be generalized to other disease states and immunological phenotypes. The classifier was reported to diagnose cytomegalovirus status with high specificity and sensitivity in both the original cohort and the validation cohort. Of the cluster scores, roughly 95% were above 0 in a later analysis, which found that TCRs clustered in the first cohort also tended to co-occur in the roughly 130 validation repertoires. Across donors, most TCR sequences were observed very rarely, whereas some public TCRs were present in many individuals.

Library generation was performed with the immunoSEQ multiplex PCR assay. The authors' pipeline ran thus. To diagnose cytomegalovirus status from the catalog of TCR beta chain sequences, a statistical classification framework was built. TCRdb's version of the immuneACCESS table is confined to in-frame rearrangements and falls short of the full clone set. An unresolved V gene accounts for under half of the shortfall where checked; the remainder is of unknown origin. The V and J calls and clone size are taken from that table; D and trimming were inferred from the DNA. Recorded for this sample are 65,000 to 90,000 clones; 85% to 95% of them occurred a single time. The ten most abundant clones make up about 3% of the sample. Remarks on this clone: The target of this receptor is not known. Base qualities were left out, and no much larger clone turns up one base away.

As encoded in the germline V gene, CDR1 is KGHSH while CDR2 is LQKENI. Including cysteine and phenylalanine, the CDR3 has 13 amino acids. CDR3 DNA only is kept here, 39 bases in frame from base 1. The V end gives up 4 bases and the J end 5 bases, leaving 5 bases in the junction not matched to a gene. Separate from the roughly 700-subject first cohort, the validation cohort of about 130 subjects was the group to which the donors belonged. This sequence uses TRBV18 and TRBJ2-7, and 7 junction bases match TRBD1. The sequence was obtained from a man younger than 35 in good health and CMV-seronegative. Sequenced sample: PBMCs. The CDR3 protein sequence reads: CASSLTGANEQYF. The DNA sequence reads TGTGCCAGCTCACTTACAGGGGCCAACGAGCAGTACTTC. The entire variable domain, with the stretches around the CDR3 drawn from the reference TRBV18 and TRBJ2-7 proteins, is NAGVMQNPRHLVRRRGQEARLRCSPMKGHSHVYWYRQLPEEGLKFMVYLQKENIIDESGMPKERFSAEFPKEGPSILRIQQVVRGDSAAYFCASSLTGANEQYFGPGTRLTVT.